The table lists the clone carrying this T cell receptor beta chain with many counts. Its target is not known. With 10-nucleotide random UMIs included, cDNA was synthesized by 5'RACE. TCRdb called the 5' RACE reads again in MiXCR, with one record for every CDR3 protein. This table holds around 30,000 distinct CDR3 sequences, around 17% found once. Time point here: technical triplicate 3. Sorted libraries were derived from approximately 970,000 CD4+ or CD8+ T cells. This CDR3 has 15 amino acids. Trimming pared 0 bases from V and 2 bases from J, leaving 9 bases between. Germline CDR1 reads SGHRS; CDR2 reads YFSETQ. The sample comes from a study of neurological immune-mediated disorders. The study's findings and limits: Levels of TCR clonal expansion peaked in HTLV-1-associated myelopathy and reached their lowest in multiple sclerosis, under those of healthy controls. Among expanded clones, no CDR3 amino acid sequences were shared across subjects, a pattern suggesting private repertoires in all groups.

This chain links TRBV5-1 with TRBJ2-1; a possible D gene is TRBD2 (6 bases). The sequence was obtained from a female donor with HTLV-1-associated myelopathy (HAM/TSP). Sequencing was done on a sample of CD4+ T cells from blood. CDR3 residues: CASSLDGGTYNEQFF. CDR3 sequence (DNA): TGCGCCAGCAGCTTGGATGGGGGGACCTACAATGAGCAGTTCTTC.